The clone carrying this T cell receptor beta chain was observed a few times. The data derive from a study of cytomegalovirus exposure and HLA in healthy donors. PCR primers comprised 60 Vbeta and 13 Jbeta primers. Some clones are missing from TCRdb's copy, which holds only in-frame ones; the method was immunoSEQ multiplex PCR. The sample has about 190,000 clones, 60% to 80% seen once; the top ten hold about 1.6%. The CDR3 length is 17 residues. Unmatched junction bases numbered 15, after V lost 5 bases and J lost 5 bases. Germline assignment: CDR1 SGHAT and CDR2 FQNNGV. The chain has TRBV11-2 and TRBJ1-5; 7 bases agree with TRBD1. The sample taken for sequencing was PBMCs. The TCR was taken from a woman younger than 30 in good health and CMV-seronegative. In DNA form, the CDR3 reads TGTGCCAGCAGCAAAGACAGGATAACAGGGGTCGATCAGCCCCAGCATTTT. Protein sequence: CASSKDRITGVDQPQHF.